This T cell receptor beta chain derives from a study of radiation and T cells in renal cell carcinoma. This CDR3 is 20 amino acids long. Germline CDR1 is MDHEN and CDR2 is SYDVKM. The V gene end was trimmed by 1 base and the J gene end by 0 bases; junction bases not matched to a gene: 12. As for time point: blood 4 weeks post-SBRT, at nephrectomy. Sample treatment: 15 Gy SBRT to primary tumor, nephrectomy 4 weeks later. About this clone itself: Antigen: not known.

Clones were sequenced by immunoSEQ multiplex PCR, and TCRdb holds only the in-frame ones, with some missing. The profile shows 130,000 to 150,000 clones, 65% to 90% of them singletons. Study-wide points: From baseline, blood top tumor clonotypes peaked at 2 weeks post-radiation.

The TCR originated in a woman aged 45-65 years with renal cell carcinoma. The sample was blood, taken from a patient whose treatment included radiotherapy and nephrectomy. V gene TRBV28 combines with J gene TRBJ2-6, with 7 bases aligning to TRBD1. The CDR3 nucleotides are TGTGCCAGCAGTTTATACGAACCGGGACAGAGAAGCTCTGGGGCCAACGTCCTGACTTTC. It is translated as CASSLYEPGQRSSGANVLTF.